A single sample gave rise to the 7 T cell receptor beta chains below, sequenced in a study of blood T cells in healthy people across ages (dated by TCRdb to about 2015). The method behind the library was 5' RACE. Reads for this sample came from an Illumina HiSeq 2500. The second PCR ran for about 7 to 11 cycles and used a J-beta primer mix along with a sample-barcoded 5' primer. TCRdb reprocessing: public reads trimmed at Q25 with fastp, clones called with MiXCR, in-frame beta chains kept. Records with the same CDR3 protein are collapsed into one entry carrying the most frequent genes and DNA. The sample table shows roughly 2 million distinct CDR3 sequences, and roughly 49% are seen once. Clones ranked in the top ten supply approximately 2.1% of the sample. Sequenced input: blood. The receptors shown here come from a woman aged 40-49 years in good health.

This clonotype was detected ten times or more. The chain combines TRBV10-3 with TRBJ2-5, with TRBD1 matching 8 bases. Germline V gene lookup returns CDR1 ENHRY and CDR2 SYGVKD. The V segment lost 5 bases and the J segment 5 bases; nucleotides outside the gene matches: 7. The CDR3 has 14 amino acids. CDR3 amino acids: CAISSTGASETQYF. The CDR3 nucleotides read TGTGCCATCAGTTCGACAGGGGCGAGTGAGACCCAGTACTTC.

This clonotype was detected only a few times. The chain is built from TRBV29-1 and TRBJ2-3; possible D gene TRBD2, 6 bases. The CDR3 extends over 13 amino acids. V was cut by 5 bases and J by 2 bases, with 11 bases left in between. Germline CDR1 SQVTM, CDR2 ANQGSEA. The CDR3 region has the DNA TGCAGCGTTCCAGCGGGTCTCACAGATACGCAGTATTTT. Protein sequence: CSVPAGLTDTQYF.

With respect to this clonotype: At one boundary the junction diverges from the germline segment, which might be a read error. The chain carries TRBV4-2 and TRBJ2-3, with unresolved D. This CDR3 has 15 residues. Germline CDR1 is LGHNA and CDR2 is YNFKEQ. The CDR3 is CAGSQDYLSTDTQYF. The DNA of the CDR3 is TGTGCCGGCAGCCAAGATTACCTGAGCACAGATACGCAGTATTTT.

This rearrangement joins TRBV12-3 or TRBV12-4 to TRBJ1-2; D is uncertain. The CDR3 extends over 13 amino acids. V lost 7 bases and J 0 bases, leaving 9 bases between the germline ends. The CDR3 protein is CASTGSTNYGYTF. The DNA for the CDR3 is TGTGCCAGCACTGGATCTACTAACTATGGCTACACCTTC.

The table lists this clonotype with a few counts. V gene TRBV2 combines with J gene TRBJ2-3; D possibly corresponds to TRBD2 (5 bases). The CDR3 is made up of 13 amino acids. Looked up from germline, CDR1 is SNHLY and CDR2 is FYNNEI. Trimming removed 6 bases from V and 3 bases from J, with 10 bases in between. The chain's CDR3 is CASRRAETDTQYF. CDR3 coding DNA: TGTGCCAGCAGGAGAGCGGAAACAGATACGCAGTATTTT.

The DNA of the CDR3 is TGCGCCAGGACCCCAAGCGGGGGGTTCTACGAGCAGTACTTC. It encodes CARTPSGGFYEQYF. The chain employs TRBV4-3 and TRBJ2-7, with TRBD2 matching 9 bases. Germline CDR1 LGHNA, CDR2 YSLEER. CDR3 size: 14 residues. Trimming cost V 9 bases and J 3 bases; bases outside gene matches: 9.

As concerns this clonotype: The junction departs from the called germline gene at one end, perhaps through a read error. V and J are TRBV7-7 and TRBJ2-5, with TRBD2 identical over 9 bases. The length of the CDR3 is 14 residues. The germline V gene encodes CDR1 SSHAT and CDR2 FNYEAQ (reference sequence). CDR3 loop: CASSLAGDMETQYF. CDR3 nucleotides: TGTGCTAGCAGCTTAGCGGGGGACATGGAGACCCAGTACTTC.